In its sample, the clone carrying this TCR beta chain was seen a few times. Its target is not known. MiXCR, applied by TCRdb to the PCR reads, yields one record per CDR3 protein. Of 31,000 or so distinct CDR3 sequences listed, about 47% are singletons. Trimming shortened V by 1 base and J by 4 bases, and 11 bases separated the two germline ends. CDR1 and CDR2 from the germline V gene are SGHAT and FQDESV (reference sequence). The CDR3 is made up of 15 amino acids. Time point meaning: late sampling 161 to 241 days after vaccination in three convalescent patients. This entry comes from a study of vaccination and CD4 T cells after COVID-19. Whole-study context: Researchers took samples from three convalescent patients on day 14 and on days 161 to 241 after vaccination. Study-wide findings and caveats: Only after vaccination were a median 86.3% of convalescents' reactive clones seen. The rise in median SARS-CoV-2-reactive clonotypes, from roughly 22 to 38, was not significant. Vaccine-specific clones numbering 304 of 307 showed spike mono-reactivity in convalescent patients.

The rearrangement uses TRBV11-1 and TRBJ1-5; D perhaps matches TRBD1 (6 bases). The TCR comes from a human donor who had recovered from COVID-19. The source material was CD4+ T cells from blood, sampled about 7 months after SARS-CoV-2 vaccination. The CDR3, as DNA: TGTGCCAGCAGCTTAGATTCGGGACAAAATCAGCCCCAGCATTTT. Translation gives CASSLDSGQNQPQHF. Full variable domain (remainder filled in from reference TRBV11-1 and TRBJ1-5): EAEVAQSPRYKITEKSQAVAFWCDPISGHATLYWYRQILGQGPELLVQFQDESVVDDSQLPKDRFSAERLKGVDSTLKIQPAELGDSAMYLCASSLDSGQNQPQHFGDGTRLSIL.